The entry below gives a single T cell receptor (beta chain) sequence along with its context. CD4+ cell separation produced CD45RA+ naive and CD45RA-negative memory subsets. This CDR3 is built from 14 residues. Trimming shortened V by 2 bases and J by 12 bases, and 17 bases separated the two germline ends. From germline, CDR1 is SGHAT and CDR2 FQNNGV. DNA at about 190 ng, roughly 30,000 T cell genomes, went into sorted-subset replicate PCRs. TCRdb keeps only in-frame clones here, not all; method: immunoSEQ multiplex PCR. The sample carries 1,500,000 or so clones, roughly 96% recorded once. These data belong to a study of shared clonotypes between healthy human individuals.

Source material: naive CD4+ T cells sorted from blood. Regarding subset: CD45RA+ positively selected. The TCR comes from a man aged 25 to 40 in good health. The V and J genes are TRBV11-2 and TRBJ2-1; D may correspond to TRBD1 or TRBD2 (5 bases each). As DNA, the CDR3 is TGTGCCAGCAGCTTACTCAGGGACCCGGCAGTGCAGTTCTTC. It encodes CASSLLRDPAVQFF.